This is a list of T cell receptor beta chains from one sample in a study of shared clonotypes between healthy human individuals. Produced via immunoSEQ multiplex PCR; TCRdb's table is partial and in-frame only. The repertoire holds approximately 940,000 clones, with 60% to 85% as singletons. The sequencing sample was made of memory CD4+ T cells sorted from blood. The receptors here all came from a man aged 18 to 30 in good health. Both conserved end residues are part of each CDR3. Not every row has a clone size; where given, it reads once, few, many or a size class.

>TRBV7-9|12|few|TRBJ2-3
CASSFKGDTQYF
>TRBV28|14|-|TRBJ1-1
CASRGSGVPTEAFF
>TRBV21-1|16|-|TRBJ1-1
CASSKARAGKNTEAFF
>TRBV5-6|15|-|TRBJ2-6
CASSLTGTGANVLTF
>TRBV7-9|12|-|TRBJ2-7
CASSTSNYEQYF
>TRBV19|16|-|TRBJ1-6
CASSKDRVEANSPLHF
>TRBV9|21|-|TRBJ2-3
CASSVVIFEARNLPSTDTQYF
>TRBV6-1|17|-|TRBJ1-2
CASSAYRGDLSNYGYTF
>TRBV7-9|15|-|TRBJ1-4
CASSFLTVTNEKLFF
>TRBV5-6|16|few|TRBJ2-7
CASSLDGQGIPYEQYF
>TRBV18|15|-|TRBJ1-1
CASSLGVMLNTEAFF
>TRBV6-6|16|once|TRBJ1-2
CASSGAKQGFNYGYTF
>TRBV2|12|-|TRBJ1-1
CASSADLGKAFF
>TRBV19|16|-|TRBJ1-2
CASREGQYGKNYGYTF
>TRBV6-6|15|-|TRBJ1-6
CASSYREQGNSPLHF
>TRBV11-3|15|once|TRBJ1-6
CASSLIRDRVSPLHF
>TRBV5-1|16|-|TRBJ1-6
CASSLAGGGKDSPLHF
>TRBV2|12|-|TRBJ1-2
CAELGGDWGYTF
>TRBV4-3|13|-|TRBJ1-4
CASSQGDHEKLFF
>TRBV7-2|17|-|TRBJ1-2
CASSLGEDHLRWSGYTF
>TRBV6-1|14|-|TRBJ1-4
CASSDRTGVEKLFF
>TRBV27|15|-|TRBJ2-1
CASSRTTRIHNEQFF
>TRBV6-1|11|-|TRBJ2-5
CASTDGGTQYF
>TRBV30|14|few|TRBJ2-3
CAWSTGVSTDTQYF
>TRBV30|12|-|TRBJ2-7
CAWSDLGNEQYF
>TRBV6-5|13|-|TRBJ2-3
CASTGPGTDTQYF
>TRBV7-6|13|-|TRBJ2-7
CASSLQGGYEQYF
>TRBV5-6|14|once|TRBJ2-7
CASALQGPIYEQYF
>TRBV19|16|-|TRBJ1-2
CASSTPGAGNFYGYTF
>TRBV27|16|-|TRBJ1-6
CASSPAGTGGYSPLHF
>TRBV4-1|17|-|TRBJ2-2
CASSHLNRGPLPGELFF
>TRBV5-1|16|-|TRBJ1-3
CASRRDMATDGNTIYF
>TRBV4-1|17|-|TRBJ1-5
CASSQEWVTGGGQPQHF
>TRBV2|12|many|TRBJ2-7
CASWTGGYEQYF
>TRBV19|16|-|TRBJ1-3
CASSIFGQAAGNTIYF
>TRBV7-2|17|-|TRBJ1-6
CASSLDRAVGYNSPLHF
>TRBV9|14|-|TRBJ2-5
CASSVGIAQETQYF
>TRBV5-1|15|-|TRBJ1-1
CASSGTQEVNTEAFF
>TRBV28|13|few|TRBJ1-1
CASTLGGLTEAFF
>TRBV2|16|few|TRBJ1-6
CASSDRVQHYNSPLHF
>TRBV2|16|few|TRBJ2-7
CASSGVTSGGANEQYF
>TRBV7-2|12|few|TRBJ2-7
CASSFSGYEQYF
>TRBV2|14|-|TRBJ2-4
CASTRQGNKNIQYF
>TRBV6-6|14|-|TRBJ2-2
CASSYRVGLGELFF
>TRBV7-2|15|few|TRBJ1-1
CASSPSRGRNTEAFF
>TRBV30|16|-|TRBJ1-6
CAWSVGTGGRNSPLHF
>TRBV2|14|-|TRBJ1-4
CARGGDSTREKLFF
>TRBV5-1|16|-|TRBJ2-3
CASSMEPRAGTDTQYF
>TRBV7-9|17|few|TRBJ2-2
CASSLKRTGISTGELFF
>TRBV5-1|15|-|TRBJ2-7
CASSPYSGGAGEQYF
>TRBV18|17|-|TRBJ2-1
CASSPTQLESSYNEQFF
>TRBV5-1|15|few|TRBJ1-3
CASSAGAISGNTIYF
>TRBV6-1|12|few|TRBJ2-7
CASSPDRNEQYF
>TRBV30|16|-|TRBJ2-2
CAWSLYSGGDTGELFF